This T cell receptor (beta chain) comes out of a study of blood T cell repertoires in COVID-19. Losses at the gene ends were 6 bases for V and 2 bases for J; bases not matched to a gene: 4. The CDR3 is 14 residues long. CDR1 is LNHDA, CDR2 SQIVND, per germline (reference sequence). This clone appeared a few times. The protocol was immunoSEQ multiplex PCR, while the TCRdb copy is restricted to in-frame clones and leaves out a portion. The sample lists 40,000 to 55,000 clones, 89% seen once, with over 2% in the top ten. The chain couples TRBV19 to TRBJ2-7; 10 nucleotides agree with TRBD1. Material: peripheral blood. This sequence originates from a human donor in a cohort sampled during active COVID-19. The CDR3 loop reads CASSIGTGAYEQYF. The CDR3 DNA follows: TGTGCCAGTAGCATCGGGACAGGGGCCTACGAGCAGTACTTC.